Listed here are 10 T cell receptor beta chains from one sample, sequenced in a study of shared T cell receptors in the human thymus. Produced via immunoSEQ multiplex PCR; TCRdb's table is partial and in-frame only. The data show some 720,000 clones, with more than 75% seen just once and 0.0095% to 0.012% held by the top ten. These data were also filed under a second study, of human thymus T cells.

The sample comprised thymocytes. All receptors derive from a boy under two years old with a congenital heart defect.

This clone was counted a single time. This chain joins TRBV28 and TRBJ1-2, with a tentative D call TRBD1 (5 bases). V lost 2 bases and J lost 8, with 15 bases in between. Germline CDR1 MDHEN, CDR2 SYDVKM. CDR3 length equals 14 residues. The CDR3 DNA is TGTGCCAGCAGTTTAGGAGGGGATTTAGGAGGCTACACCTTC. It codes for CASSLGGDLGGYTF.

J is TRBJ2-1 and V is TRBV19; D possibly corresponds to TRBD2 (6 bases). CDR3 length: 14 amino acids. CDR1 and CDR2 from the germline V gene are LNHDA and SQIVND (reference sequence). V dropped 5 bases and J dropped 6 bases, with 14 bases sitting between them. CDR3 sequence reads: CASSCWDLRNEQFF. DNA for the CDR3: TGTGCCAGTAGTTGTTGGGACTTACGCAATGAGCAGTTCTTC.

The V call is TRBV29-1, the J call TRBJ2-3, with D possibly TRBD1 on 6 matching bases. The length of the CDR3 is 14 residues. Per germline, CDR1 SQVTM and CDR2 ANQGSEA. Trimming took off 3 bases at V and 8 bases at J, with 18 bases between the two ends. CDR3 region: CSVEGAESQSTQYF. The CDR3 DNA follows: TGCAGCGTTGAGGGGGCGGAAAGCCAGAGTACGCAGTATTTT.

The chain carries TRBV29-1 and TRBJ2-7; 11 bases are shared with TRBD2. Looked up from germline, CDR1 is SQVTM and CDR2 is ANQGSEA. The V segment lost 5 bases and the J segment 0 bases; nucleotides outside the gene matches: 12. The CDR3 length is 17 residues. CDR3 coding DNA: TGCAGCGTTCGTTGGACTAGCGGGCCACTCAGCTCCTACGAGCAGTACTTC. This gives the protein CSVRWTSGPLSSYEQYF.

This chain joins TRBV27 and TRBJ1-4; D is unresolved. Germline CDR1 is MNHEY and CDR2 is SMNVEV (reference sequence). Trimming removed 8 bases at V and 8 bases at J, with 21 bases between. The CDR3 totals 15 residues. CDR3 nucleotides: TGTGCCAGCGGCAAAACAAGGGAGGCAGAAGAAAAACTGTTTTTT. Protein: CASGKTREAEEKLFF.

The chain joins TRBV9 to TRBJ2-1; perhaps TRBD1 as D (5 bases). Trimming shortened V by 4 bases and J by 8 bases, and 22 bases separated the two germline ends. This CDR3 region has 16 residues. Germline assignment: CDR1 SGDLS and CDR2 YYNGEE. CDR3 in DNA: TGTGCCAGCAGCTCCTCGAACAGGAGCACTTATGATGAGCAGTTCTTC. It codes for CASSSSNRSTYDEQFF.

V is TRBV25-1 and J is TRBJ2-3; the match to TRBD2 covers 7 bases. Per germline, CDR1 MGHDK and CDR2 SYGVNS. The length of the CDR3 is 13 residues. J lost 4 bases, V lost 11 bases, and 9 bases had no gene match. The CDR3 loop reads CAGGGGRPDTQYF. As DNA, the CDR3 is TGTGCCGGAGGAGGCGGGAGACCAGATACGCAGTATTTT.

The count of this clone is one. This chain joins TRBV2 and TRBJ2-3; perhaps TRBD2 as D (6 bases). Trimming took 5 bases from V and 0 from J, leaving 15 bases between them. The CDR3 length is 16 residues. Germline loops: CDR1 SNHLY, CDR2 FYNNEI. The CDR3 DNA is TGTGCCAGCAGTATTCGACGGGAGTTTAGCACAGATACGCAGTATTTT. Translating it yields CASSIRREFSTDTQYF.

The chain is built from TRBV27 and TRBJ2-4; 9 bases are shared with TRBD1. The germline V gene encodes CDR1 MNHEY and CDR2 SMNVEV (reference sequence). V gave up 2 bases and J gave up 0 bases; unmatched junction bases: 2. The CDR3 loop spans 16 amino acids. CDR3 in DNA: TGTGCCAGCAGTTTAAACAGGGGGCTAGCCAAAAACATTCAGTACTTC. As protein: CASSLNRGLAKNIQYF.

The CDR3 region has the DNA TGTGCCAGCAGCCGGCGGGACTCCGACACAGATACGCAGTATTTT. Translated, it gives CASSRRDSDTDTQYF. This chain uses TRBV7-8 with TRBJ2-3, with D possibly matching TRBD2 (6 bases). CDR1 is SGHVS and CDR2 is FQNEAQ in the germline V gene. The CDR3 runs to 15 residues. Deletions cut 5 bases from V and 2 bases from J, with 14 bases between.